This T cell receptor beta chain was identified during a study of T cell changes during pregnancy in multiple sclerosis. Sequencing was performed with immunoSEQ multiplex PCR; in TCRdb, only in-frame clones are kept and a portion is missing. This table holds 39,000 or so clones, around 92% found once. CDR1 is MGHRA, CDR2 YSYEKL, per germline. After removal of 0 bases from V and 5 bases from J, the junction contained 7 bases not matched to a gene. The CDR3 covers 15 residues. This TCR derives from a female donor with multiple sclerosis, enrolled in a pregnancy study. The chain has TRBV4-1 and TRBJ2-7, with 7 bases that match TRBD2. The sample was CD8+ T cells from peripheral blood mononuclear cells, taken in the third trimester of pregnancy. The CDR3, as DNA: TGCGCCAGCAGCCAAGAAACCGGACTAGTCCACGAGCAGTACTTC. Encoded protein: CASSQETGLVHEQYF.